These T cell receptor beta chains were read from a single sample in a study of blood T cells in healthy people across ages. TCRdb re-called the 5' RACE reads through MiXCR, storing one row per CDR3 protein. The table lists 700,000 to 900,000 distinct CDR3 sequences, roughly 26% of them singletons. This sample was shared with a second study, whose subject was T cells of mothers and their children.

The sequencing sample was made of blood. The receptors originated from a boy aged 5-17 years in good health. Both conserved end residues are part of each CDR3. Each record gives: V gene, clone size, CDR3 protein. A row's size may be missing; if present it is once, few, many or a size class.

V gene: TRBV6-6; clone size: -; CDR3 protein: CASTIWEGNQPQHF
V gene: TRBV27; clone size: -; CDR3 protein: CASSPLPGQGTYSYNSPLHF
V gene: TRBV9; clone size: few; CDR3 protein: CASSPRGLDDEQYF
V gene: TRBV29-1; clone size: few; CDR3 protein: CSGLLQGLDGGYTF
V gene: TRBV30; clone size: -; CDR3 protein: CAWSRTATTEAFF
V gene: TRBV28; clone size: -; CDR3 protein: CASSSRTGGEQYF
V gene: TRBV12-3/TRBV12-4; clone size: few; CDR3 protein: CASSLGGSHEKLFF
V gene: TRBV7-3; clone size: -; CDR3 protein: CASSLVGGSGGETQYF
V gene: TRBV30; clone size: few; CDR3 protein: CAWSVLQNTEAFF
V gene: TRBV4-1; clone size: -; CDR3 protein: CASSPHPRGSKNIQYF
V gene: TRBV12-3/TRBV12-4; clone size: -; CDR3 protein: CASSRKGMNTEAFF
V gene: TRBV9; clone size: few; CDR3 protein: CASSPPGGRIQETQYF
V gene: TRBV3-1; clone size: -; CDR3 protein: CASSQDSGLGDTQYF
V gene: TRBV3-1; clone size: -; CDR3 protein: CASSQEVAGSAGGETQYF
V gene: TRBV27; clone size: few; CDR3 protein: CASSAGQEPTEAFF
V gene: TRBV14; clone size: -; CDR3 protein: CASSPPAGRAPEKLFF
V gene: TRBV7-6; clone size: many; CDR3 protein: CASSLGLDSTGNTIYF
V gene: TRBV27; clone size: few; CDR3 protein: CASRRSGADTQYF
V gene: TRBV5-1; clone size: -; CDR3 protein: CASSLSPKRNNEQFF
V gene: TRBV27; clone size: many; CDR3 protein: CASSLGNSYEQYF
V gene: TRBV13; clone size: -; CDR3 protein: CASSLFGNYGYTF
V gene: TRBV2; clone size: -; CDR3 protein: CASSRVDYEQFF
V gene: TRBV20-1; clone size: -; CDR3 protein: CSARVSPARGNYNEQFF